The 27 T cell receptor beta chains below come from one sample, sequenced in a study of blood T cell repertoires in COVID-19. Sequencing was performed with immunoSEQ multiplex PCR; in TCRdb, only in-frame clones are kept and a portion is missing. Altogether approximately 180,000 clones are present, approximately 83% being singletons, with the ten largest covering more than 3%. The sequencing sample was made of peripheral blood. These receptors came from a man in his sixties with acute or convalescent COVID-19.

The chain is built from TRBV29-1 and TRBJ2-2, with D tentatively TRBD1 (6 bases). The CDR3 sequence is 14 residues long. Trimming took off 3 bases at V and 1 base at J, with 9 bases between the two ends. The germline V gene has CDR1 SQVTM and CDR2 ANQGSEA. Written as DNA, the CDR3 is TGCAGCGTTGAGAGGGGGAGGAACACCGGGGAGCTGTTTTTT. Its protein is CSVERGRNTGELFF.

This clone showed up just once. The chain carries TRBV9 and TRBJ1-1, with TRBD1 matching over 9 bases. Germline CDR1 reads SGDLS; CDR2 reads YYNGEE. CDR3 length: 14 amino acids. The V gene end was trimmed by 3 bases and the J gene end by 4 bases; junction bases not matched to a gene: 4. In DNA, the CDR3 is TGTGCCAGCAGCGGGGGACAGGGCGGCACTGAAGCTTTCTTT. This gives the protein CASSGGQGGTEAFF.

The J gene is TRBJ1-5, the V gene TRBV3-1 (or the pseudogene TRBV3-2); D possibly corresponds to TRBD1 (5 bases). Germline CDR1 and CDR2: LGHDT and YNNKEL (reference sequence). V lost 1 base and J 6 bases, leaving 10 bases between the germline ends. This CDR3 is built from 14 residues. CDR3 sequence (DNA): TGTGCCAGCAGCCAAGTGGTCCAGGGTCAGCCCCAGCATTTT. It is translated as CASSQVVQGQPQHF.

This clone was seen just once. This sequence joins TRBV6-5 and TRBJ1-1; possible D gene TRBD1, 5 bases. CDR3 size: 12 residues. The V end lost 2 bases, the J end lost 11 bases, and 12 bases lay between the germline ends. Germline values: CDR1 MNHEY, CDR2 SVGAGI. CDR3 region: CASSYGGGIAFF. The CDR3 DNA reads TGTGCCAGCAGTTACGGCGGGGGAATCGCTTTCTTT.

V is TRBV5-1 and J is TRBJ1-1; maybe TRBD1 (5 bases). Germline V lookup: CDR1 SGHRS, CDR2 YFSETQ. Trimming removed 0 bases from V and 5 bases from J, with 11 bases in between. This CDR3 comprises 14 residues. CDR3 loop: CASSLALGGTEAFF. CDR3 in DNA: TGCGCCAGCAGCTTGGCCCTGGGGGGGACTGAAGCTTTCTTT.

This clone was recorded a few times. The sample has other DNA sequences that encode this CDR3 too. This rearrangement joins TRBV19 to TRBJ1-5; 8 bases are a match to TRBD1. CDR1 LNHDA and CDR2 SQIVND come from the germline V gene (reference sequence). J gave up 4 bases and V 2 bases, and 1 base lay outside the gene matches. This CDR3 comprises 14 residues. CDR3 coding DNA: TGTGCCAGTAGTATAACAGGGGGGAATCAGCCCCAGCATTTT. This sequence encodes CASSITGGNQPQHF.

This clone turned up a few times. This chain connects TRBV19 to TRBJ1-5; maybe TRBD1 (6 bases). Germline CDR1 reads LNHDA; CDR2 reads SQIVND (reference sequence). This CDR3 is 13 amino acids long. V lost 6 bases and J lost 5, with 11 bases in between. The CDR3 is CASSFRQDQPQHF. The CDR3 DNA is TGTGCCAGTAGCTTCCGACAGGATCAGCCCCAGCATTTT. The full variable domain, with the rest looked up from reference TRBV19 and TRBJ1-5, is DGGITQSPKYLFRKEGQNVTLSCEQNLNHDAMYWYRQDPGQGLRLIYYSQIVNDFQKGDIAEGYSVSREKKESFPLTVTSAQKNPTAFYLCASSFRQDQPQHFGDGTRLSIL.

J is TRBJ1-1 and V is TRBV3-1 (or the pseudogene TRBV3-2); 7 bases are a match to TRBD1. V shed 7 bases, J shed 4 bases, and the junction held 9 bases outside the gene matches. The V gene's germline CDR1 is LGHDT and CDR2 YNNKEL (reference sequence). The CDR3 covers 14 residues. The CDR3 sequence is CASTGDSFTTEAFF. CDR3 DNA: TGTGCCAGCACTGGGGACAGCTTTACCACTGAAGCTTTCTTT.

This chain joins TRBV20-1 and TRBJ2-3; D not resolved. The CDR3 length is 11 residues. Germline CDR1 DFQATT, CDR2 SNEGSKA (reference sequence). Trimming took off 0 bases at V and 5 bases at J, with 3 bases between the two ends. CDR3 nucleotides: TGCAGTGCTAGAGATCAAGATACGCAGTATTTT. This sequence encodes CSARDQDTQYF.

The chain recombines TRBV9 with TRBJ1-2; a weak D match, TRBD1 (6 bases). The V end was cut by 0 bases, the J end by 4 bases, with 13 bases between. This CDR3 is built from 15 residues. Germline assignment: CDR1 SGDLS and CDR2 YYNGEE. CDR3 sequence (DNA): TGTGCCAGCAGCGTAGCGGCAGGGGAATCCTATGGCTACACCTTC. It specifies CASSVAAGESYGYTF.

The chain joins TRBV19 to TRBJ2-7; D remains unclear. This CDR3 has 16 amino acids. With 3 bases removed from V and 0 bases from J, the gap between germline ends came to 15 bases. The germline CDR1 and CDR2 sequences are LNHDA and SQIVND (reference sequence). This CDR3 reads CASSMTSAFSSYEQYF. Written as DNA, the CDR3 is TGTGCCAGTAGTATGACGTCAGCGTTCAGCTCCTACGAGCAGTACTTC.

This clone occurred once. The chain has TRBV11-2 and TRBJ2-7, with D maybe TRBD1 (5 bases). Trimming shortened V by 2 bases and J by 2 bases, and 10 bases separated the two germline ends. Germline values: CDR1 SGHAT, CDR2 FQNNGV. The CDR3 runs to 14 residues. In DNA form, the CDR3 reads TGTGCCAGCAGCTTACAGGGTTTGGCCTACGAGCAGTACTTC. Translated: CASSLQGLAYEQYF.

The chain uses TRBV27 and TRBJ2-2; TRBD2 agrees at 8 bases. Looked up from germline, CDR1 is MNHEY and CDR2 is SMNVEV (reference sequence). V dropped 5 bases and J dropped 4; count of bases not matched to a gene: 6. The CDR3 runs 15 residues. The CDR3 nucleotides are TGTGCCAGCAGTCCTGGGACTAGGGCCACCGGGGAGCTGTTTTTT. This translates into CASSPGTRATGELFF.

The gene calls are TRBV7-2 and TRBJ2-1, with TRBD2 as a possible D gene (6 bases). The germline V and J ends were trimmed by 5 bases and 0 bases, with 17 bases remaining between them. This CDR3 is 17 amino acids long. The germline V gene encodes CDR1 SGHTA and CDR2 FQGNSA. CDR3 sequence reads: CASSTGGIRSSYNEQFF. The CDR3 nucleotides read TGTGCCAGCAGCACTGGGGGGATAAGGAGCTCCTACAATGAGCAGTTCTTC. The entire variable domain, with the rest obtained from reference TRBV7-2 and TRBJ2-1, is as follows: GAGVSQSPSNKVTEKGKDVELRCDPISGHTALYWYRQSLGQGLEFLIYFQGNSAPDKSGLPSDRFSAERTGGSVSTLTIQRTQQEDSAVYLCASSTGGIRSSYNEQFFGPGTRLTVL.

This chain links TRBV19 with TRBJ2-7; 9 bases are a match to TRBD1. The CDR3 has 16 amino acids. Germline V gene sequence: CDR1 LNHDA, CDR2 SQIVND (reference sequence). V shed 5 bases and J 5 bases; nucleotides not matched to a gene: 13. This CDR3 reads CASSSRTGAGRHEQYF. CDR3 nucleotides: TGTGCCAGTAGTTCCCGGACAGGGGCCGGGAGGCACGAGCAGTACTTC.

This rearrangement joins TRBV20-1 to TRBJ2-4; 8 bases line up with TRBD2. The CDR3 covers 22 residues. After removal of 3 bases from V and 6 bases from J, the junction contained 31 bases not matched to a gene. Germline-derived CDR1 and CDR2 are DFQATT and SNEGSKA (reference sequence). The CDR3 sequence is CSASQSGGRSHKREGPGNIQYF. For the CDR3, the DNA is TGCAGTGCTAGTCAGAGCGGCGGGAGGTCCCACAAACGGGAGGGCCCGGGAAACATTCAGTACTTC.

The rearrangement joins TRBV11-2 to TRBJ2-7; 10 bases align to TRBD2. After removal of 0 bases from V and 7 bases from J, the junction contained 15 bases not matched to a gene. This CDR3 is 18 amino acids long. Germline CDR1 SGHAT, CDR2 FQNNGV. CDR3 protein: CASSLESGRASPSWEQYF. CDR3 coding DNA: TGTGCCAGCAGCTTAGAGAGCGGGAGGGCCTCCCCCTCTTGGGAGCAGTACTTC. Combining the CDR3 with reference TRBV11-2 and TRBJ2-7 gives the whole variable domain EAGVAQSPRYKIIEKRQSVAFWCNPISGHATLYWYQQILGQGPKLLIQFQNNGVVDDSQLPKDRFSAERLKGVDSTLKIQPAKLEDSAVYLCASSLESGRASPSWEQYFGPGTRLTVT.

The chain uses TRBV7-6 and TRBJ1-5; TRBD1 might be the D (6 bases). This CDR3 comprises 19 residues. In germline, CDR1 is SGHVS, CDR2 FNYEAQ. V lost 1 base, J lost 1 base, and 20 bases lay in between. This CDR3 reads CASSLVGGAGVRSNQPQHF. The CDR3 DNA is TGTGCCAGCAGCTTAGTGGGGGGGGCCGGGGTGAGGAGCAATCAGCCCCAGCATTTT.

This chain uses TRBV7-2 with TRBJ2-7; 10 bases align to TRBD1. Per germline, CDR1 SGHTA and CDR2 FQGNSA. The CDR3 has 14 amino acids. V was pared by 5 bases and J by 5 bases, with 6 bases of the junction left unmatched. CDR3 nucleotides: TGTGCCAGCAGCCCCCGGGACAGGGGCAACGAGCAGTACTTC. This gives the protein CASSPRDRGNEQYF.

This clone has only a few counts. The V and J genes are TRBV29-1 and TRBJ2-2, with unresolved D. The CDR3 contains 13 residues. Germline-derived CDR1 and CDR2 are SQVTM and ANQGSEA. V lost 4 bases and J lost 1, with 7 bases in between. The CDR3 sequence is CSVAHLNTGELFF. Written as DNA, the CDR3 is TGCAGCGTTGCCCACTTGAACACCGGGGAGCTGTTTTTT.

V usage is TRBV27 and J usage is TRBJ2-7; 7 bases fit TRBD1. From germline, CDR1 is MNHEY and CDR2 SMNVEV (reference sequence). The CDR3 runs 15 residues. V trimming: 0 bases; J trimming: 0 bases; junction bases outside the gene matches: 2. The CDR3 DNA is TGTGCCAGCAGTTTATCGTCAGGGGGCTCCTACGAGCAGTACTTC. Amino acid sequence: CASSLSSGGSYEQYF.

J is TRBJ2-5 and V is TRBV5-1; 9 nucleotides agree with TRBD1. The CDR3 is 15 amino acids. The germline CDR1 and CDR2 sequences are SGHRS and YFSETQ. V dropped 4 bases and J dropped 2; count of bases not matched to a gene: 6. In nucleotides, the CDR3 is TGCGCCAGCAGCCGGGGGACAGGGCCACAAGAGACCCAGTACTTC. Translation gives CASSRGTGPQETQYF. The full variable domain, completed using reference TRBV5-1 and TRBJ2-5, is KAGVTQTPRYLIKTRGQQVTLSCSPISGHRSVSWYQQTPGQGLQFLFEYFSETQRNKGNFPGRFSGRQFSNSRSEMNVSTLELGDSALYLCASSRGTGPQETQYFGPGTRLLVL.

The chain links TRBV7-2 to TRBJ2-1; TRBD2 agrees at 7 bases. Germline CDR1 and CDR2: SGHTA and FQGNSA. The CDR3 is 15 residues long. The junction had 3 bases not matched to a gene; V was cut back by 1 base and J by 3 bases. CDR3 amino acids: CASSLVGGSYNEQFF. DNA of the CDR3: TGTGCCAGCAGCTTAGTGGGGGGGAGCTACAATGAGCAGTTCTTC.

V usage is TRBV6-1 and J usage is TRBJ2-2; TRBD1 might be the D (5 bases). This CDR3 is 17 amino acids long. From germline, CDR1 is MNHNS and CDR2 SASEGT. Trimming removed 3 bases from V and 0 bases from J, with 14 bases in between. CDR3: CASSDTGRGTNTGELFF. The CDR3 DNA sequence: TGTGCCAGCAGTGACACTGGAAGGGGAACGAACACCGGGGAGCTGTTTTTT.

The chain uses TRBV4-1 and TRBJ1-2, with a possible D match to TRBD1 (5 bases). CDR3 length: 16 amino acids. V lost 0 bases to trimming and J lost 6 bases, with 17 bases between them. The germline CDR1 and CDR2 sequences are MGHRA and YSYEKL. CDR3 bases: TGCGCCAGCAGCCAAGATTTGGGGGGAGAGCGGGATGGCTACACCTTC. Its protein is CASSQDLGGERDGYTF.

The chain carries TRBV29-1 and TRBJ2-1; TRBD2 aligns across 11 bases. Trimming removed 6 bases from V and 4 bases from J; junction bases left unmatched: 11. The V gene's germline CDR1 is SQVTM and CDR2 ANQGSEA. The CDR3 is 16 amino acids. The CDR3 DNA reads TGCAGCGTAGAGCCCGGGACTAGCGGTACTTACAATGAGCAGTTCTTC. This codes for CSVEPGTSGTYNEQFF.

The V and J genes are TRBV5-1 and TRBJ2-1; 9 bases align to TRBD2. Germline lookup yields CDR1 SGHRS and CDR2 YFSETQ. With 4 bases clipped from V and 8 bases from J, the junction kept 10 bases outside the gene matches. The CDR3 is 15 residues long. The CDR3: CASSAGTSNSHEQFF. The CDR3 nucleotides read TGCGCCAGCAGCGCCGGGACTAGCAATAGCCATGAGCAGTTCTTC.